This T cell receptor (beta chain) came from a study of T-cell memory formation after mild COVID-19. Regarding the study as a whole: The SARS-CoV-2 specificity of second-wave clones reaching peak at day 37 remained unverified. While clones contracting from day 15 to 85 were balanced between CD4 and CD8, later expanders leaned CD4+. Memory from before infection featured some responding clones, which suggests cross-reactive memory joined.

This clonotype was detected many times. Antigen specificity is unknown. UMIs and sample barcodes were carried by the TCR alpha and TCR beta cDNA libraries that 5'RACE produced using constant-segment primers. TCRdb ran MiXCR on the 5' RACE reads and lists one entry per CDR3 protein. The sample lists roughly 40,000 distinct CDR3 sequences, around 6.6% occurring once. Sequenced sample: PBMCs or a T cell subset sorted from them (not recorded which). The clonotype comes from an adult who had mild COVID-19 (a few samples of this study predate the infection). Cell type and time point are not known.

CDR3 sequence: CASSDPDRVNTGELFF. The CDR3 nucleotides read TGTGCCAGCAGTGACCCGGACAGGGTAAACACCGGGGAGCTGTTTTTT. This chain connects TRBV2 to TRBJ2-2; 8 nucleotides agree with TRBD1. The CDR3 runs 16 residues. Per the germline V gene, CDR1 is SNHLY and CDR2 is FYNNEI. V trimming: 3 bases; J trimming: 2 bases; junction bases outside the gene matches: 5.